The next 5 T cell receptor beta chains were all read from a single sample in a study of Ad26.COV2.S vaccination and SARS-CoV-2 variants. Treatment denoted: about 20 received Ad26.COV2.S at low or high dose, single or two shots; about 5 received placebo; per-sample allocation not given. Specimens were obtained on day 63 following the first vaccine or placebo injection. Method: immunoSEQ multiplex PCR; TCRdb's copy keeps in-frame clones and lacks some. The sample gives hundreds of thousands of clones, 80% to 90% of which show up once; about 3.5% is in the top ten. The source was peripheral blood, collected in a trial of Ad26.COV2.S vaccine versus placebo. The receptors come from a person between 18 and 60 years old who received the Ad26.COV2.S COVID-19 vaccine or a placebo.

This chain connects TRBV10-1 to TRBJ2-1; TRBD2 aligns across 7 bases. The J segment lost 7 bases and the V segment lost 4 bases, leaving 10 bases of the junction unmatched. The germline gives CDR1 WNHNN, CDR2 SYGVQD (reference sequence). CDR3 length: 15 amino acids. This chain's CDR3 is CASSGKGGSTNEQFF. The CDR3 nucleotides are TGCGCCAGCAGTGGAAAGGGCGGGAGCACGAATGAGCAGTTCTTC.

The rearrangement joins TRBV14 to TRBJ2-3, with TRBD2 identical over 12 bases. The J segment lost 3 bases and the V segment lost 1 base, leaving 2 bases of the junction unmatched. The germline CDR1 and CDR2 sequences are SGHDN and FVKESK. This CDR3 has 16 residues. The CDR3 DNA sequence: TGTGCCAGCAGCCAAGCGGGGACTAGCGGGACAGATACGCAGTATTTT. Translating it yields CASSQAGTSGTDTQYF.

The chain uses TRBV7-9 and TRBJ2-6; TRBD1 matches 9 bases. This CDR3 region has 16 residues. The germline V gene has CDR1 SEHNR and CDR2 FQNEAQ (reference sequence). The V gene end was trimmed by 1 base and the J gene end by 12 bases; junction bases not matched to a gene: 10. CDR3: CASSLGSLGQGPVLTF. The CDR3 region has the DNA TGTGCCAGCAGCTTAGGTTCATTGGGACAGGGCCCCGTCCTGACTTTC.

The chain carries TRBV24-1 and TRBJ1-5; D remains unclear. V shed 2 bases and J shed 2 bases, with 15 bases lying between them. The germline CDR1 and CDR2 sequences are KGHDR and SFDVKD. The CDR3 runs 17 residues. This chain's CDR3 is CATSDSPLGAGNQPQHF. In nucleotides, the CDR3 is TGTGCCACCAGTGATTCGCCCTTGGGTGCGGGCAATCAGCCCCAGCATTTT.

The chain is built from TRBV5-1 and TRBJ1-5, with a weak D call TRBD1 (5 bases). V was clipped by 0 bases and J by 1 base, with 5 bases between them. CDR3 length: 14 residues. In germline, CDR1 is SGHRS, CDR2 YFSETQ. The CDR3 loop reads CASSLGTSNQPQHF. CDR3 in DNA: TGCGCCAGCAGCTTGGGGACAAGCAATCAGCCCCAGCATTTT. The whole variable domain, filled in from reference TRBV5-1 and TRBJ1-5, reads KAGVTQTPRYLIKTRGQQVTLSCSPISGHRSVSWYQQTPGQGLQFLFEYFSETQRNKGNFPGRFSGRQFSNSRSEMNVSTLELGDSALYLCASSLGTSNQPQHFGDGTRLSIL.